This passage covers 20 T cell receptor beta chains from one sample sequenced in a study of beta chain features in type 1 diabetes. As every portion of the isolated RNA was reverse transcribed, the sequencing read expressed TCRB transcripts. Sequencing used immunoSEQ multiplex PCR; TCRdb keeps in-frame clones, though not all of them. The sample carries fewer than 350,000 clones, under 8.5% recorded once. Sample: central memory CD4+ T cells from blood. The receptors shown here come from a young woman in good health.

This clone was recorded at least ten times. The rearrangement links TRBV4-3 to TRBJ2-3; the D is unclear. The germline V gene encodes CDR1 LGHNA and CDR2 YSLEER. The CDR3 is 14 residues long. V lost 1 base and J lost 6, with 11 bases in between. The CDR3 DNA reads TGCGCCAGCAGCCAAGGTCTGCACAAGGATACGCAGTATTTT. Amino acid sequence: CASSQGLHKDTQYF.

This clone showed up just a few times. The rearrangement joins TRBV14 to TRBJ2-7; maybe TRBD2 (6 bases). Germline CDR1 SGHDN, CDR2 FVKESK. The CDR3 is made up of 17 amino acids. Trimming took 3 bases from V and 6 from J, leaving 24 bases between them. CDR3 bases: TGTGCCAGCAGCCAGGGGTGCTCTGGGGGGATCTCGGGCGAGCAGTACTTC. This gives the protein CASSQGCSGGISGEQYF.

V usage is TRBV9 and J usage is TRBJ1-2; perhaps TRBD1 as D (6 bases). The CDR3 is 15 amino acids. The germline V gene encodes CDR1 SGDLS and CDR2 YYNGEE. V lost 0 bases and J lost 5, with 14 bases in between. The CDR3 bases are TGTGCCAGCAGCGTAGATGTAGGACAGTATTATGGCTACACCTTC. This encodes CASSVDVGQYYGYTF.

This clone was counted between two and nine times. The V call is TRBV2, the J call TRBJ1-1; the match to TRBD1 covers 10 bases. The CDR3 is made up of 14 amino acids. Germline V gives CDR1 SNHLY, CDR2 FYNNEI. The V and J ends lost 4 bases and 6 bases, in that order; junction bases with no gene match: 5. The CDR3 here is CASSVTGGFSEAFF. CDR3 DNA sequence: TGTGCCAGCAGTGTGACAGGGGGCTTCTCTGAAGCTTTCTTT.

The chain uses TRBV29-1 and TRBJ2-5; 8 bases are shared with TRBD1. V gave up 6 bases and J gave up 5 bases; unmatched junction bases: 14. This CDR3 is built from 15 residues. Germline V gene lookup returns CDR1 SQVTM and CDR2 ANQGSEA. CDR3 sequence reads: CSVDSPLTGVETQYF. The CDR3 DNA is TGCAGCGTAGATAGTCCGTTGACAGGGGTGGAGACCCAGTACTTC.

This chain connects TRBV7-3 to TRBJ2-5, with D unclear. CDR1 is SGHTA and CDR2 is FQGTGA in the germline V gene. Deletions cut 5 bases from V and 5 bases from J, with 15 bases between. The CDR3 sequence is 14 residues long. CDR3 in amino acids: CASSPGPLRETQYF. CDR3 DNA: TGTGCCAGCAGCCCTGGACCCCTACGGGAGACCCAGTACTTC.

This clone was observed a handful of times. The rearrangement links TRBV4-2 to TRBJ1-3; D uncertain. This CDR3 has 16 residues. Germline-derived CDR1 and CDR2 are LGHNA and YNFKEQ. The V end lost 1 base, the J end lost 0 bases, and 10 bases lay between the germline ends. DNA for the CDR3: TGTGCCAGCAGCCAAGGGAACGGGGACTCTGGAAACACCATATATTTT. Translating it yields CASSQGNGDSGNTIYF.

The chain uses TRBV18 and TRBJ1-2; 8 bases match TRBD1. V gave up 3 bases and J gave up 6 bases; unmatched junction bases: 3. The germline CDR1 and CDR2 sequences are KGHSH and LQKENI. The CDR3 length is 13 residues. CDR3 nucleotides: TGTGCCAGCTCACCCACAGGGGGGGATGGCTACACCTTC. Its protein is CASSPTGGDGYTF.

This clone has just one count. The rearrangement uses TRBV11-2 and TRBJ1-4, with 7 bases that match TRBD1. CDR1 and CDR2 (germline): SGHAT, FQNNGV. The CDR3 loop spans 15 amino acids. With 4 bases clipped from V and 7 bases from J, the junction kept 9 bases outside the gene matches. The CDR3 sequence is CASSSLQGWGEKLFF. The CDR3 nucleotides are TGTGCCAGCAGCTCACTACAGGGGTGGGGTGAAAAACTGTTTTTT. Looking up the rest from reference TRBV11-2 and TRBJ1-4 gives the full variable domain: EAGVAQSPRYKIIEKRQSVAFWCNPISGHATLYWYQQILGQGPKLLIQFQNNGVVDDSQLPKDRFSAERLKGVDSTLKIQPAKLEDSAVYLCASSSLQGWGEKLFFGSGTQLSVL.

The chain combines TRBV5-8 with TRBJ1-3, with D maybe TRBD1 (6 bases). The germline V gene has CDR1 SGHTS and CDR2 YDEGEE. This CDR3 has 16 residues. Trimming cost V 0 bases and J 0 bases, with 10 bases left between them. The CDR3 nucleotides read TGTGCCAGCAGCTTGGACAGGGTCCTCTCTGGAAACACCATATATTTT. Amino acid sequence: CASSLDRVLSGNTIYF. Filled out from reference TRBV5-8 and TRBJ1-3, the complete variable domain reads EAGVTQSPTHLIKTRGQQATLRCSPISGHTSVYWYQQALGLGLQFLLWYDEGEERNRGNFPPRFSGRQFPNYSSELNVNALELEDSALYLCASSLDRVLSGNTIYFGEGSWLTVV.

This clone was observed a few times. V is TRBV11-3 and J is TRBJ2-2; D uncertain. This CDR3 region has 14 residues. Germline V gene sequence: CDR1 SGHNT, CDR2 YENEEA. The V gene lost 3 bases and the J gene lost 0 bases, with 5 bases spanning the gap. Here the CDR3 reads CASSFESNTGELFF. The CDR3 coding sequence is TGTGCCAGCAGCTTTGAATCGAACACCGGGGAGCTGTTTTTT.

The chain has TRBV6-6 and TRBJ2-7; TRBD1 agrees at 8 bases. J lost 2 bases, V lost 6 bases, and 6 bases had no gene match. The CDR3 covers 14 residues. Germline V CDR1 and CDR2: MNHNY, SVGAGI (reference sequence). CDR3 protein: CASSPTTGAYEQYF. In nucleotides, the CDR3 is TGTGCCAGCAGCCCCACGACAGGGGCCTACGAGCAGTACTTC.

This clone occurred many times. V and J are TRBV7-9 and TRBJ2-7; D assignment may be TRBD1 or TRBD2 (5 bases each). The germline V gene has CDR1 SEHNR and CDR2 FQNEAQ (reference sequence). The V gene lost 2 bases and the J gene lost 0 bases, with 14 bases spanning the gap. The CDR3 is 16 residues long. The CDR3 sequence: CASSLPPGRISYEQYF. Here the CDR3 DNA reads TGTGCCAGCAGCTTACCCCCGGGACGGATCTCCTACGAGCAGTACTTC.

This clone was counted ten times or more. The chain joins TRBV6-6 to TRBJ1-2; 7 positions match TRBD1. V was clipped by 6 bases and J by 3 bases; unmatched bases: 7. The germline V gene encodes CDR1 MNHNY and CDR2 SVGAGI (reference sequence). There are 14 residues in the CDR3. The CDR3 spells CASRLGGADYGYTF. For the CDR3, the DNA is TGTGCCAGCAGGTTAGGGGGCGCGGACTATGGCTACACCTTC.

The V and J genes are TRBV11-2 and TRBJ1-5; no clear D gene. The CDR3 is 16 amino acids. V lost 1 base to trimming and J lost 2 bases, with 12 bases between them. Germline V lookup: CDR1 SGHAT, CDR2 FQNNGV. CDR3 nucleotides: TGTGCCAGCAGCTTAGTAGCGGGTGCGCGCAATCAGCCCCAGCATTTT. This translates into CASSLVAGARNQPQHF.

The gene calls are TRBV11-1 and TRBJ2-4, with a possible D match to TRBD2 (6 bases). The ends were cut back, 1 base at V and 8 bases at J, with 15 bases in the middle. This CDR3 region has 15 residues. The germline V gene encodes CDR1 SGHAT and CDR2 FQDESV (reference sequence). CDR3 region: CASSLDGTQLYIQYF. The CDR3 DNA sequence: TGTGCCAGCAGCTTAGATGGGACTCAACTCTACATTCAGTACTTC.

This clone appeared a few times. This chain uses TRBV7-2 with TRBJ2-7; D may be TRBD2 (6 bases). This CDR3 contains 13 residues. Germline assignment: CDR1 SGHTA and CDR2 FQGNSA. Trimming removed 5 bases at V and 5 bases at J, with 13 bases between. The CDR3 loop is CASSEREWNEQYF. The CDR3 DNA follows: TGTGCCAGCAGCGAACGGGAGTGGAACGAGCAGTACTTC.

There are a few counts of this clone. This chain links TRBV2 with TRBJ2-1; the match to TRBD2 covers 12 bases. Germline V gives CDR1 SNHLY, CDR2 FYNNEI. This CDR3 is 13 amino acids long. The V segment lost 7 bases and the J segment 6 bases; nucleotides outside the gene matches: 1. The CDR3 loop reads CASTSGRVNEQFF. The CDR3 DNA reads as TGTGCCAGCACTAGCGGGAGGGTCAATGAGCAGTTCTTC.

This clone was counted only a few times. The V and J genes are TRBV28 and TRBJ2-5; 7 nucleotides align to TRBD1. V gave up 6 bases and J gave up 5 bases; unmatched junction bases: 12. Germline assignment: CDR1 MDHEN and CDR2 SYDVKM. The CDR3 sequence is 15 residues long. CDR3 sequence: CASSSSRGYEETQYF. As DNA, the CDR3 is TGTGCCAGCAGCTCCTCCAGGGGGTATGAGGAGACCCAGTACTTC.

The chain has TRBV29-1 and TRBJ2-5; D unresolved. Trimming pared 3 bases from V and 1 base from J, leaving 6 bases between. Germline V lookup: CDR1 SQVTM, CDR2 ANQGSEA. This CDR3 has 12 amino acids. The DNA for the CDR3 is TGCAGCGTTGATCAGGTCCAAGAGACCCAGTACTTC. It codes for CSVDQVQETQYF.